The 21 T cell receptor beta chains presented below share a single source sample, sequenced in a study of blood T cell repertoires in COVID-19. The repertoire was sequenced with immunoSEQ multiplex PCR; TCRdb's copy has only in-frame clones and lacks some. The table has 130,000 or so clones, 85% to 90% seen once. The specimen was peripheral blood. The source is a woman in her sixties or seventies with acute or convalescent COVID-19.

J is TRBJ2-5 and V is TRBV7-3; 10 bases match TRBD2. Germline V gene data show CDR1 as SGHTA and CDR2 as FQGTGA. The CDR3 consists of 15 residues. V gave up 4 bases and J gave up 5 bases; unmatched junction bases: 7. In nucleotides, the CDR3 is TGTGCCAGCAGCTCGTCTAGCGGGGGTTGGGAGACCCAGTACTTC. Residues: CASSSSSGGWETQYF. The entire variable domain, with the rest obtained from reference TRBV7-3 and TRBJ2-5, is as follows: GAGVSQTPSNKVTEKGKYVELRCDPISGHTALYWYRQSLGQGPEFLIYFQGTGAADDSGLPNDRFFAVRPEGSVSTLKIQRTERGDSAVYLCASSSSSGGWETQYFGPGTRLLVL.

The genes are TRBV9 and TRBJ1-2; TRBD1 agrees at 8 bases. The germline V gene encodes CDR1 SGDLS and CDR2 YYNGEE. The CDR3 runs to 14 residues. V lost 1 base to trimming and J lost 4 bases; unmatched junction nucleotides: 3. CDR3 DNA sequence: TGTGCCAGCAGCGTACAGGGGGCGGGCTATGGCTACACCTTC. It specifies CASSVQGAGYGYTF.

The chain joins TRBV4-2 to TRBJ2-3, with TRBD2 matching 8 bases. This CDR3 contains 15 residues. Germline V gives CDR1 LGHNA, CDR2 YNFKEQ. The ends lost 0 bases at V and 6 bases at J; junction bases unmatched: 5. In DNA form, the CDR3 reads TGTGCCAGCAGCCAAGATCGGGGGGGCCCCGATACGCAGTATTTT. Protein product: CASSQDRGGPDTQYF.

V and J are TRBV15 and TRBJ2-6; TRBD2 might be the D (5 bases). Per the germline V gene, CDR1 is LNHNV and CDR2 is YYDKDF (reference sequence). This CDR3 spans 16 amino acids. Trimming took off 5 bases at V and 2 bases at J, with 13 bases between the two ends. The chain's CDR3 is CATSGGLPAGANVLTF. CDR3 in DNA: TGTGCCACCAGCGGAGGACTGCCGGCTGGGGCCAACGTCCTGACTTTC.

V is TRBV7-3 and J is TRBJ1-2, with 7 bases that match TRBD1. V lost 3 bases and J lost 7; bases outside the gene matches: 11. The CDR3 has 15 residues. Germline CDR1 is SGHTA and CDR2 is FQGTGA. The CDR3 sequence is CASSFLPTGLGGYTF. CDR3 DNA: TGTGCCAGCAGCTTCCTACCGACAGGGTTGGGTGGCTACACCTTC. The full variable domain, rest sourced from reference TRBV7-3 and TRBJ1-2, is GAGVSQTPSNKVTEKGKYVELRCDPISGHTALYWYRQSLGQGPEFLIYFQGTGAADDSGLPNDRFFAVRPEGSVSTLKIQRTERGDSAVYLCASSFLPTGLGGYTFGSGTRLTVV.

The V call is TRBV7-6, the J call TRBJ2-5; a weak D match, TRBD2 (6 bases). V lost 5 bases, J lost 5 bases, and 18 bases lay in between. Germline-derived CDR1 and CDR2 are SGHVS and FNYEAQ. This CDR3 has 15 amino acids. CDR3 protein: CASSMERLTRETQYF. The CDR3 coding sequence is TGTGCCAGCAGCATGGAGAGGTTGACTAGGGAGACCCAGTACTTC.

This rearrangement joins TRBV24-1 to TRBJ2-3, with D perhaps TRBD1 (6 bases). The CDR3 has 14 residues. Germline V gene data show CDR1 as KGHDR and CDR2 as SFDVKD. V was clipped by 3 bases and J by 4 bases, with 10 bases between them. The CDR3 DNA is TGTGCCACCAGTGATCCTGGACAGCCAGATACGCAGTATTTT. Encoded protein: CATSDPGQPDTQYF.

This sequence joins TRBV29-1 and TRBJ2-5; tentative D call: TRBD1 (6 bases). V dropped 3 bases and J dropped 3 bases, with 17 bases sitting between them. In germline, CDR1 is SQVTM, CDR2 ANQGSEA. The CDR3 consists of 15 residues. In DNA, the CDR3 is TGCAGCGTTGAGGCAGGGACAACGAGAAAAGAGACCCAGTACTTC. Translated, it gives CSVEAGTTRKETQYF.

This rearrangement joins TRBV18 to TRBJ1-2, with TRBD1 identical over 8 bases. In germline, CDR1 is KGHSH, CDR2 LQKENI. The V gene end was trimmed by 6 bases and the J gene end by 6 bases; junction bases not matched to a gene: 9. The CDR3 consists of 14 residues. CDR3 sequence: CASSPRDRHNGYTF. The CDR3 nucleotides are TGTGCCAGCTCCCCCCGGGACAGGCACAATGGCTACACCTTC.

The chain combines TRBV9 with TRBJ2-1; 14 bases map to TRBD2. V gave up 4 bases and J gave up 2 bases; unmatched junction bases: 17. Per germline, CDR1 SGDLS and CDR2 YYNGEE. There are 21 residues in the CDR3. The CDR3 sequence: CASSSRLAGGPWSGPYNEQFF. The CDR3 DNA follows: TGTGCCAGCAGCTCAAGACTAGCGGGGGGGCCGTGGTCTGGCCCCTACAATGAGCAGTTCTTC.

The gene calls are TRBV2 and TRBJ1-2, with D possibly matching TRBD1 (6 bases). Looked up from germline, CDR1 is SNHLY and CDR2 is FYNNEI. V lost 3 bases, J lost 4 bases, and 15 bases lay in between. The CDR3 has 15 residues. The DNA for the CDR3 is TGTGCCAGCAGTGATTATTTTGGACAGCTCTATGGCTACACCTTC. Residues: CASSDYFGQLYGYTF.

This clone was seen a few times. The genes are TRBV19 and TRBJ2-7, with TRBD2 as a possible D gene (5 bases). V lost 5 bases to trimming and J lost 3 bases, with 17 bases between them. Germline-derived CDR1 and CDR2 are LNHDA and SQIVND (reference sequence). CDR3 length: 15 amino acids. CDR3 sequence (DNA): TGTGCCAGTAGTCCCAGCGGAGCGGCGGTCTACGAGCAGTACTTC. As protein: CASSPSGAAVYEQYF.

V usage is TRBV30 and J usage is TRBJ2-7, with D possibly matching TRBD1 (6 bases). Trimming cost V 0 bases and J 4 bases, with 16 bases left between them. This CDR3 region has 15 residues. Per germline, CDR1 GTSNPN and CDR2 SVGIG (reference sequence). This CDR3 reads CAWSVTGYLGYEQYF. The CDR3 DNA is TGTGCCTGGAGTGTCACAGGGTACCTGGGGTACGAGCAGTACTTC.

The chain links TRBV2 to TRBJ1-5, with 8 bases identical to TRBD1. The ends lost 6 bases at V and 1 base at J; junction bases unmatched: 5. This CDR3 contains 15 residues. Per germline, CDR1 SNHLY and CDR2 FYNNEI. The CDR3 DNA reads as TGTGCCAGCAGATTGGGACAGGTGAGCAATCAGCCCCAGCATTTT. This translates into CASRLGQVSNQPQHF.

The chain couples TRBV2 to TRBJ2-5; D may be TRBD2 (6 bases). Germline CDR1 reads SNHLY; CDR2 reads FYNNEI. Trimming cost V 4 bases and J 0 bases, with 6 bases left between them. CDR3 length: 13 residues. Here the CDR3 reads CASSGDYQETQYF. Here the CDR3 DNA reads TGTGCCAGCAGTGGGGACTACCAAGAGACCCAGTACTTC.

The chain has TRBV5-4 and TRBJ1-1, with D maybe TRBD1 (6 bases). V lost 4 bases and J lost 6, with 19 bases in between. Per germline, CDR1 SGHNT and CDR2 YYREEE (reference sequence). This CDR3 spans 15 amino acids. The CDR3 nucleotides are TGTGCCAGCAGCCCAGGTACGACAGGTCACGCTGAAGCTTTCTTT. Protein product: CASSPGTTGHAEAFF.

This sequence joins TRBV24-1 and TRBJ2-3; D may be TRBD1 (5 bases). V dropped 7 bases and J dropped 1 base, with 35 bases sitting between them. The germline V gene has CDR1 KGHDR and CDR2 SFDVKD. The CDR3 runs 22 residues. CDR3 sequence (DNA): TGTGCCACCAGCGCCAGACGGCACGGTAAGCCCACAGAGGTACAGGGCACAGATACGCAGTATTTT. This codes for CATSARRHGKPTEVQGTDTQYF.

The CDR3 nucleotides are TGTGCCAGCAGCCTATTGGACGGGGTCTATGGCTACACCTTC. Translation gives CASSLLDGVYGYTF. The chain uses TRBV7-2 and TRBJ1-2; no firm D call. Deletions cut 5 bases from V and 4 bases from J, with 14 bases between. This CDR3 has 14 residues. From germline, CDR1 is SGHTA and CDR2 FQGNSA.

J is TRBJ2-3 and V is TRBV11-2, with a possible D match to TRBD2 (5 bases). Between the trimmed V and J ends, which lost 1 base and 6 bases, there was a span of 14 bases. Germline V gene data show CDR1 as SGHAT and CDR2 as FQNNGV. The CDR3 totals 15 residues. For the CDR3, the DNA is TGTGCCAGCAGCTTAGTACTAGTCGTCCCGGATACGCAGTATTTT. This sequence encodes CASSLVLVVPDTQYF.

The CDR3 sequence: CASSPPALLGGTEAFF. The CDR3 DNA reads as TGTGCCAGCAGCCCCCCGGCGCTCCTAGGAGGGACTGAAGCTTTCTTT. J is TRBJ1-1 and V is TRBV3-1 (or the pseudogene TRBV3-2), with D uncertain. The CDR3 contains 16 residues. V was clipped by 4 bases and J by 5 bases, with 20 bases between them. Germline V gene sequence: CDR1 LGHDT, CDR2 YNNKEL (reference sequence).

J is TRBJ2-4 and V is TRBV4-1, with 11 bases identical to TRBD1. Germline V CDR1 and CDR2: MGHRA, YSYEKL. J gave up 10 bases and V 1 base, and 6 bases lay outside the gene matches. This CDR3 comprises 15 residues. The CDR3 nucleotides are TGCGCCAGCAGCCAAGTGAGGGGACAGGGGGGAATTCAGTACTTC. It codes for CASSQVRGQGGIQYF.